The clone carrying this TCR beta chain was counted once. These data are taken from a study of blood T cell repertoires in COVID-19. Study-wide background: The United States, Italy and Spain provided the acute and convalescent COVID-19 samples.

Germline V gene data show CDR1 as SEHNR and CDR2 as FQNEAQ (reference sequence). Deletions cut 5 bases from V and 1 base from J, with 14 bases between. The CDR3 runs to 15 residues. The method was immunoSEQ multiplex PCR; TCRdb's version includes in-frame clones alone and lacks a portion of them. This sample yields a few hundred thousand clones, of which 85% to 90% are seen a single time; 1.3% to 1.5% belongs to the top ten. V and J are TRBV7-9 and TRBJ1-1; D is unclear. What was sequenced was peripheral blood. The TCR comes from an elderly man with acute or convalescent COVID-19. The chain's CDR3 is CASSHAKGANTEAFF. CDR3 in DNA: TGTGCCAGCAGCCATGCAAAGGGAGCGAACACTGAAGCTTTCTTT.